What follows is one T cell receptor beta chain and its context. V trimming: 4 bases; J trimming: 0 bases; junction bases outside the gene matches: 5. The CDR3 runs 15 residues. In germline, CDR1 is WSHSY, CDR2 SAAADI. The record originates from a study of CD8 T cells in Susac syndrome. Blood CD8+ and CD4+ T cells underwent high-throughput TCR beta sequencing. TEMRA cells underwent FACS enrichment and CD8+ and CD4+ T cells underwent negative isolation. Reverse transcription used about 0.45 to 1 ug RNA and random hexamers. TCRdb re-derived calls from the immunoSEQ multiplex PCR reads in MiXCR, one entry per CDR3 protein. The sample records about 300,000 distinct CDR3 sequences, about 90% being singletons.

This chain connects TRBV10-2 to TRBJ1-2, with 7 bases lining up with TRBD1. The sequencing sample was made of CD4+ T cells from PBMCs. The clonotype comes from a human donor with multiple sclerosis. CDR3 region: CASSGQGFTNYGYTF. CDR3 DNA: TGCGCCAGCAGTGGACAGGGATTTACTAACTATGGCTACACCTTC.